This T cell receptor beta chain was retrieved from a study of blood T cell repertoires in COVID-19. On the study more broadly: The United States, Italy and Spain were the sources of the acute and convalescent COVID-19 samples. PBMCs, B-cell-depleted T cells, or T cells provided the cDNA or gDNA that made up the material.

V was pared by 0 bases and J by 2 bases, with 12 bases between. Looked up from germline, CDR1 is SGHNT and CDR2 is YYREEE (reference sequence). The CDR3 is 15 residues long. The authors' processing: The assay estimated nucleated cells by amplifying reference gene primers. Produced via immunoSEQ multiplex PCR; TCRdb's table is partial and in-frame only. The V and J calls and clone size come from that table; D and trimming were worked out from the DNA. The top ten hold 10% to 15% of the sample, which has 110,000 or so clones, less than 85% seen once. The chain links TRBV5-4 to TRBJ2-7; perhaps TRBD1 as D (6 bases). This receptor was taken from a human donor in a cohort sampled during active COVID-19. The specimen was peripheral blood. CDR3 coding DNA: TGTGCCAGCAGCTTGGGGACAGCCTCAACCTACGAGCAGTACTTC. This encodes CASSLGTASTYEQYF.